This T cell receptor beta chain is drawn from a study of T cell responses to AZD1222 COVID-19 vaccine. Study-wide findings and caveats: Possibly, clonal diversity was underestimated; donors were largely white British and included more females. CD4 TCRs linked to vaccination spanned spike, dominating at 160-218 and 743-854. An increase in Spike-specific TCR breadth and depth was observed after two AZD1222 doses. Reports indicate that nearly half of spike-specific TCRs are directed at unmutated variant regions.

On this clone itself: Its target is not known.

The germline V and J ends were trimmed by 6 bases and 2 bases, with 8 bases remaining between them. The V gene's germline CDR1 is SGHAT and CDR2 FQNNGV. The length of the CDR3 is 13 residues. Here immunoSEQ multiplex PCR was the method, and the copy in TCRdb shows in-frame clones only, minus some. This table has 200,000 to 250,000 clones, roughly 94% appearing once. The sample in question was peripheral blood, obtained 28 days after the second dose of the MenACWY control vaccine. The sequence derives from an adult who received the MenACWY meningococcal vaccine as a control. The J gene is TRBJ1-3, the V gene TRBV11-2; D unresolved. The CDR3 loop reads CASRMGTGNTIYF. The DNA for the CDR3 is TGTGCCAGCAGGATGGGAACTGGAAACACCATATATTTT.